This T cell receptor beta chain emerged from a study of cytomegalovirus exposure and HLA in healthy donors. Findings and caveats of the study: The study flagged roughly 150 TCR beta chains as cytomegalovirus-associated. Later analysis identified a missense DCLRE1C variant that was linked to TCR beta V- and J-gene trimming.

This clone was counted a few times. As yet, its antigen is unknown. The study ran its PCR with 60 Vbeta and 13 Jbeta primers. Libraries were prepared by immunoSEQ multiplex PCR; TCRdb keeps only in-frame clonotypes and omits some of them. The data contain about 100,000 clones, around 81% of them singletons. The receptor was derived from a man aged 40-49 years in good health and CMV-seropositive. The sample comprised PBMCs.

The CDR3 reads CARLAGGEQYF. CDR3 coding DNA: TGTGCCAGGTTAGCGGGAGGTGAGCAGTACTTC. The chain joins TRBV2 to TRBJ2-7, with 10 nucleotides matching TRBD2. This CDR3 is built from 11 residues. CDR1 and CDR2 (germline): SNHLY, FYNNEI. With V trimmed by 9 bases and J by 7 bases, 3 bases remained unmatched.